This TCR beta chain was recovered during a study of blood T cell repertoires in COVID-19. Repertoires were generated with immunoSEQ multiplex PCR, while TCRdb's copy carries only in-frame clones and drops some. This sample has a few hundred thousand clones, with just under 90% found just once. The study drew participants aged about 18 to 90 years from some 23 US areas. Participant-reported clinical history was the basis for cohort assignment. Among Cohort 3 donors, those recovered had two negative PCRs, clearance, or symptom resolution. The germline V gene encodes CDR1 MGHRA and CDR2 YSYEKL. The junction had 8 bases not matched to a gene; V was cut back by 4 bases and J by 7 bases. This CDR3 spans 16 amino acids.

The source material was PBMCs or T cells enriched from blood (not recorded which). This TCR was recovered from a man under 40 who had recovered from COVID-19. This chain connects TRBV4-1 to TRBJ2-1, with TRBD2 identical over 12 bases. The CDR3 reads CASSPLAGGLLNEQFF. The DNA of the CDR3 is TGCGCCAGCAGCCCGCTAGCGGGAGGGCTTTTGAATGAGCAGTTCTTC.